The rows below give T cell receptor beta chains drawn from one sample of a study of tumor-infiltrating lymphocytes in primary liver carcinoma. MiXCR was run by TCRdb on the multiplex PCR reads, yielding one entry per CDR3 protein. Of approximately 330,000 distinct CDR3 sequences in the sample, around 60% were seen once. The sequencing sample was made of peripheral blood. The receptor set was obtained from a man in his forties or fifties with primary liver carcinoma and hepatitis B virus infection. Both conserved end residues are part of each CDR3.

V: TRBV7-8; J: TRBJ2-5; CDR3: CAGIRGRTGEETQYF
V: TRBV11-2; J: TRBJ1-2; CDR3: CASSLISRGHGGYTF
V: TRBV24-1; J: TRBJ2-1; CDR3: CVTSDLGTGGRNEQFF
V: TRBV11-2; J: TRBJ2-3; CDR3: CGSSTMVGQGHQF
V: TRBV6-2/TRBV6-3; J: TRBJ2-1; CDR3: CASIMGSSSYNEQFF
V: TRBV11-3; J: TRBJ2-1; CDR3: CASSPSSGERSYNEQFF
V: TRBV11-3; J: TRBJ2-2; CDR3: CASSLELGGELLF
V: TRBV29-1; J: TRBJ2-5; CDR3: CSVESLGGTQYF
V: TRBV5-4; J: TRBJ2-5; CDR3: CANSGLAGLQETQYF
V: TRBV6-5; J: TRBJ2-1; CDR3: CASNRAGGYNEQFF
V: TRBV18; J: TRBJ2-1; CDR3: CASSPNNRGEQFF
V: TRBV12-3/TRBV12-4; J: TRBJ1-5; CDR3: CASSSSLIGWMGSNQPKHF
V: TRBV20-1; J: TRBJ1-3; CDR3: CSARDHSQPSGVNTIYF
V: TRBV11-2; J: TRBJ2-1; CDR3: CASNSAGVASYNEQFF
V: TRBV5-1; J: TRBJ2-3; CDR3: CATSLDSGRTDTQYF
V: TRBV4-1; J: TRBJ2-1; CDR3: CASNVGRVNEQFF
V: TRBV5-5; J: TRBJ2-1; CDR3: CASSLDHQWYNEQFF
V: TRBV11-2; J: TRBJ2-7; CDR3: CASSPSGKIPYEQYF
V: TRBV6-5; J: TRBJ2-7; CDR3: CATTPPGGTYEQYF
V: TRBV6-6; J: TRBJ2-7; CDR3: CASSSGPREQYF
V: TRBV6-5; J: TRBJ2-7; CDR3: CAGSYSSGNSEQYF
V: TRBV19; J: TRBJ1-1; CDR3: CASSRFGELNTEAFF
V: TRBV11-2; J: TRBJ2-7; CDR3: CASSSYWGARNYEQYF
V: TRBV6-6; J: TRBJ1-1; CDR3: CASRKEGGDSKAFF
V: TRBV6-5; J: TRBJ2-3; CDR3: CANSILAGEDTLYF
V: TRBV5-1; J: TRBJ1-2; CDR3: CASSLTGGSYGYTF
V: TRBV28; J: TRBJ2-6; CDR3: CATRLWGGANVLTF
V: TRBV6-1; J: TRBJ2-2; CDR3: CASSELSANTGELFF
V: TRBV6-1; J: TRBJ2-1; CDR3: CVCSEWWQGTYNEQFF
V: TRBV21-1; J: TRBJ2-5; CDR3: CASSKRDGSSGSWWQETQYF
V: TRBV11-2; J: TRBJ2-4; CDR3: CASSKTSELVKNIQYF
V: TRBV11-2; J: TRBJ1-1; CDR3: CTSSLRGDSNTVAFF
V: TRBV5-6; J: TRBJ1-3; CDR3: CASSPMELRLSGNTIYF
V: TRBV11-2; J: TRBJ2-5; CDR3: CASSLRGRSRETQYF
V: TRBV29-1; J: TRBJ1-6; CDR3: CSVSNSLNSLLHF
V: TRBV7-9; J: TRBJ2-3; CDR3: CASSPLAGASTDTQYF
V: TRBV4-1; J: TRBJ2-1; CDR3: CASSPLGNDNKEQFF
V: TRBV11-2; J: TRBJ2-7; CDR3: CASNLVGARADEQYF